Here is one T cell receptor (beta chain) with its context. This entry is derived from a study of control samples from healthy donors and cancer patients. Produced via immunoSEQ multiplex PCR; TCRdb's table is partial and in-frame only. The sample carries 150,000 or so clones, 90% to 95% recorded once. The CDR3 is 13 amino acids. With 5 bases clipped from V and 6 bases from J, the junction kept 3 bases outside the gene matches. Looked up from germline, CDR1 is MNHEY and CDR2 is SVGAGI. What was sequenced was PBMCs. J is TRBJ1-5 and V is TRBV6-5; TRBD1 matches at 8 bases. The clonotype comes from a man in his sixties with colorectal cancer. DNA of the CDR3: TGTGCCAGCAGTCAGGGGGCAGGTCAGCCCCAGCATTTT. Its protein product is CASSQGAGQPQHF.